This T cell receptor (beta chain) was identified in a study of cytomegalovirus exposure and HLA in healthy donors (dated 2017 in TCRdb). Background on the whole study: In an earlier analysis of some 550 of the donors, 276 Gb of sequence data and some 100 million unique TCR beta sequences from 150 million to 200 million T cells were reported. Every discovery cohort repertoire had been produced on one sequencing platform. The study aimed to test whether signatures of past pathogen exposure could be identified by cataloging public T cell receptors. Using immunosequencing, the study profiled T cell repertoires from about 620 subjects and related those repertoires to cytomegalovirus serostatus. The number of donors typed differed by locus, with about 629-640 for A, B, C, DRB1 and DQB1, approximately 500 for DQA1, approximately 580 for DPA1, and approximately 470 for DPB1. Donor age, sex, ethnicity and CMV serostatus were collected together with the repertoire data. In a later analysis, previously published TCR beta repertoires from fewer than 750 donors were re-analyzed and high-resolution HLA genotyping was added so that TCR occurrence patterns could be studied. Five DR-DQ haplotypes were handled as single units for association and clustering, since linkage in the cohort was strong. The study combined high-throughput TCR immunosequencing, statistical association of individual TCRs with disease status, and machine learning to predict cytomegalovirus infection status. Around 330 gigabases of sequencing data and around 85 million unique TCR sequences made up an early release that covered fewer than 650 HLA-typed donors. A separate validation cohort of some 130 different subjects was used in addition to the roughly 700-subject first cohort. The genetic ancestry cluster associated with self-reported Caucasian donors included 81% of the roughly 400 genotyped donors. In an earlier analysis of 550 to 700 of the donors, high-throughput TCR beta sequencing was used to judge whether each TCR beta V gene segment behaved as functional or pseudogenic. A later genetic analysis took genome-wide SNP genotypes for about three fifths of the 666 donors and used that subset as a discovery cohort. Both class I and class II loci were covered by HLA typing, at four-digit resolution. Among some 400 genotyped donors of the cohort, an average of roughly 230,000 unique TCR beta nucleotide sequences was sequenced per donor, of which about 18% were non-productive. Rather than using new phenotypic data, the later analysis identified candidate immune exposures from TCR beta sequences and from how often those sequences occurred across donors. Study-level results and caveats: In a later analysis, HLA-associated TCR beta chains showed more clonal expansion and lower generation probabilities than non-associated chains that were equally common. Because HLA typing was unavailable for some donors at each locus, only the typed subset was used in association tests. Approximately 16 rarely observed V segments, including chromosome 9 orphons, were excluded from the earlier analysis of a few hundred of the donors because counts were too low. The classifier was reported to diagnose cytomegalovirus status with high specificity and sensitivity in both the original cohort and the validation cohort. An association between a missense DCLRE1C variant and V-gene and J-gene trimming of TCR beta chains was found in a later genetic analysis and replicated in an independent cohort. In a later analysis, TCR association rates were found to vary across HLA loci, with the most associated TCRs seen for DRB1 alleles and the fewest for HLA-C alleles. In a later analysis, most CMV-associated TCR beta chains were found to appear HLA-restricted, with HLA associations seemingly driven largely by CMV exposure. The only immune exposure information available for the cohort was CMV serostatus. In a later analysis, several top co-occurrence clusters were reported to appear linked to parvovirus B19, influenza, CMV and Epstein-Barr virus. While some public TCRs were present in many individuals, most TCR sequences turned up only very rarely across donors. A further reported finding was that TCR beta sequences accurately predicted the HLA-A and HLA-B alleles for most subjects in the first cohort. The authors suggested that the approach could potentially be extended to other disease states and immunological phenotypes. Strong co-occurrence of HLA alleles, especially DR and DQ, made assigning TCR associations to individual alleles difficult. Some IMGT-functional V segments, including TRBV6-2 and TRBV6-3, could not be told apart with the 87-base-pair reads, so those segments were excluded. The study gave a list of under 200 TCR beta chains associated with cytomegalovirus. Compared with the roughly 710-donor mean, donors in an Asian-associated ancestry cluster had fewer N-insertions in productive TCRs, according to a later genetic analysis. Only TCR beta chains were sequenced in this cohort, and the absence of alpha or paired-chain data limited detectable features. The presence/absence analyses assumed that sequencing depth was roughly uniform across donors, and that assumption may not be true. A cluster of highly shared sequence variants was judged likely to represent a technical artifact of the sequencing pipeline. In vitro tests confirmed that three of the cytomegalovirus-associated TCR beta chains recognize cytomegalovirus antigens. Broadly in line with IMGT annotations, most TCR beta V segments showed up in productive rearrangements about 90% or about 30% of the time in an earlier analysis of 587 of the donors. Specific HLA alleles were associated with 15,000 to 20,000 TCR beta sequences at a false discovery rate of 0.05 in a later analysis. Correlated functional status among segregating V segments might reflect linkage disequilibrium, but an unknown experimental factor could not be ruled out.

In total, 630 or so healthy bone marrow donors made up the cohort. At the time of sampling, all cohort members were nominally healthy, though unrecorded immune exposures were likely present. The donor tested CMV seronegative and was one of the 352 seronegative cohort members. A peripheral blood sample was collected from each donor, and TCR beta sequencing was performed on peripheral blood mononuclear cells. The Qiagen DNeasy Blood Extraction Kit was used to extract genomic DNA from the blood cell samples. The library was built by means of the immunoSEQ multiplex PCR assay. A mixture of 60 forward primers for TCR Vbeta segments and 13 reverse primers for TCR Jbeta segments was used in the multiplex PCR. A multiplex PCR assay on genomic DNA amplified the CDR3 region of rearranged TCR beta genes. Amplified TCR beta libraries were sequenced as 87-base-pair reads on the Illumina HiSeq System. As for the authors' bioinformatics: Across the roughly 670 repertoires, a later analysis counted some 81 million unique TCR beta chains, roughly 11 million of which were shared by at least two donors. To remove PCR and sequencing errors, raw reads were error-corrected and collapsed into unique sequences using a nearest-neighbor algorithm that merged closely related sequences. Alignment of CDR3 sequences to IMGT reference sequences was used to assign V, D and J gene segments. For a sequence to be retained, at least a six-nucleotide match to both a V gene segment and a J gene segment was required. A rearrangement was called productive if the CDR3 had no stop codons and remained in frame with V and J, and every other rearrangement was called non-productive. Following IMGT convention, CDR3 was defined as the stretch from the second conserved V-encoded cysteine to the conserved J-encoded phenylalanine. In an earlier analysis of more than 550 of the donors, sequences lacking an unambiguous match to a single V gene segment were excluded. In an earlier analysis of several hundred of the donors, V segments were called functional above 56.7% productive rearrangements and were called segregating when the between-donor standard deviation exceeded 5%. A statistical classification framework was developed to diagnose cytomegalovirus status using the catalog of TCR beta chain sequences. V and J gene assignment, in a later analysis, came from comparing TCR nucleotide sequences with IMGT/GENE-DB human TR gene sequences. Using the TCRdist pipeline, a later analysis assigned CDR3 sequences along with most-parsimonious VDJ recombination scenarios. In a later analysis, each TCR beta chain was defined by its CDR3 amino acid sequence together with its V-gene family, and reads lacking a unique V-gene family were excluded. A later analysis removed 500 to 600 highly shared, low-generation-probability nucleotide sequences to deal with suspected cross-contamination and a sequencing artifact. In a later analysis, a clonal expansion index for each public chain was calculated from normalized within-repertoire ranks of inferred template counts. Generation probabilities in a later analysis came from a VDJ recombination model fitted to out-of-frame rearrangements, and those results were checked against IGoR. In a later analysis, TCR-TCR, TCR-HLA and TCR-CMV co-occurrence was scored with hypergeometric tests, and a repertoire-size bias correction was applied to TCR pairs. A later analysis estimated false discovery rates by permuting HLA or CMV assignments 20 times. In a later analysis, co-occurring TCRs were grouped using DBSCAN, and TCRdist sequence similarity was added for clustering within HLA-allele-positive subsets. For co-occurrence clustering, repertoires with fewer than 30,000 or more than 120,000 public chains were excluded, along with five or six repertoires with anomalous nucleotide sharing. TCRdb provides this immuneACCESS table in a form limited to in-frame rearrangements. Some clones are lacking; in checked studies, under half of them reflect an unresolved V gene, and why the rest are absent is not known. V, J and clone size were drawn from that table, and D and trimming were deduced from the DNA. In all, the sample holds 65,000 to 100,000 clones, and around three quarters of those were seen once. The top ten constitute around 2.9% of the sample.

Comments on this clone: The antigen it binds to is not known. No much larger clonotype is one base removed from it; base qualities were not supplied.

Its CDR3 holds 15 amino acids, cysteine through phenylalanine. Left in the record is the CDR3 DNA by itself, 45 bases read in frame from the first base. Trimming removed 1 base from V and 7 bases from J, leaving 14 bases between the germline ends. From a lookup of the germline V gene (reference sequence), CDR1 and CDR2 are SEHNR and FQNEAQ. The origin of this receptor is a man in his forties or fifties in good health and CMV-seronegative. Recombination joined TRBV7-9 with TRBJ1-5, and perhaps TRBD1 as D gene, on 6 matching bases. The sample consisted of PBMCs. This receptor has the CDR3 CASSLDRGAGQPQHF. The DNA reads TGTGCCAGCAGCTTAGATCGGGGGGCAGGGCAGCCCCAGCATTTT.